These 15 T cell receptor beta chains share one sample of origin, sequenced in a study of T cell responses to AZD1222 COVID-19 vaccine (dated by TCRdb to the early 2020s). Library construction relied on the immunoSEQ multiplex PCR assay. Not all clones reach the TCRdb copy of this immuneACCESS table, which keeps in-frame sequences only. Checked studies attribute under half of the gap to unresolved V genes and leave the rest unexplained. For this sample the table gives roughly 150,000 clones, of which about 89% were detected only once. The ten biggest clones cover roughly 1.2% of the sample. The intended sense of this specimen's time point label: about 28 days (+/-7) after the second vaccine dose. Sequencing was performed on peripheral blood, taken 28 days after the second AZD1222 dose. Every receptor here comes from an adult who received the AZD1222 COVID-19 vaccine.

The table lists this clone with a few counts. The rearrangement joins TRBV24-1 to TRBJ1-2, with 8 bases matching TRBD1. Per the germline V gene, CDR1 is KGHDR and CDR2 is SFDVKD. The CDR3 is 13 amino acids. Trimming removed 4 bases from V and 6 bases from J; junction bases left unmatched: 3. The CDR3 is CATSERDRHGYTF. CDR3 nucleotides: TGTGCCACCAGTGAACGGGACAGGCATGGCTACACCTTC.

The rearrangement links TRBV27 to TRBJ1-5; D gene ambiguous. The germline V and J ends were trimmed by 6 bases and 2 bases, with 8 bases remaining between them. The CDR3 has 13 residues. Germline lookup yields CDR1 MNHEY and CDR2 SMNVEV (reference sequence). The CDR3 region is CASRFQGNQPQHF. In DNA form, the CDR3 reads TGTGCCAGCAGGTTTCAAGGCAATCAGCCCCAGCATTTT.

The chain links TRBV5-5 to TRBJ1-2, with a tentative D call TRBD1 (6 bases). Trimming shortened V by 0 bases and J by 6 bases, and 12 bases separated the two germline ends. The germline gives CDR1 SGHKS, CDR2 YYEKEE (reference sequence). This CDR3 comprises 14 residues. The chain's CDR3 is CASSLGRGLDGYTF. The DNA of the CDR3 is TGTGCCAGCAGCTTGGGGCGGGGGCTCGATGGCTACACCTTC.

The CDR3, as DNA: TGTGCCAGCAGTGCTGATTGGGGGAACTATGGCTACACCTTC. Its translation is CASSADWGNYGYTF. The V call is TRBV2, the J call TRBJ1-2, with D possibly being TRBD1 (5 bases). Germline V lookup: CDR1 SNHLY, CDR2 FYNNEI. V lost 4 bases, J lost 2 bases, and 11 bases lay in between. The CDR3 covers 14 residues.

A single count supports this clone. Here the CDR3 reads CASSSGRGYGYTF. CDR3 bases: TGTGCCAGCAGTTCGGGTCGAGGCTATGGCTACACCTTC. The chain employs TRBV28 and TRBJ1-2; D gene uncertain. The germline V gene encodes CDR1 MDHEN and CDR2 SYDVKM. Trimming took 4 bases from V and 4 from J, leaving 10 bases between them. This CDR3 region has 13 residues.

The J gene is TRBJ1-1, the V gene TRBV29-1, with TRBD1 identical over 8 bases. CDR1 and CDR2 from the germline V gene are SQVTM and ANQGSEA. The CDR3 totals 13 residues. Trimming took 7 bases from V and 3 from J; bases not matched to a gene: 7. Here the CDR3 reads CSAYGQGDTEAFF. CDR3 in DNA: TGCAGCGCATATGGACAGGGAGACACTGAAGCTTTCTTT.

This chain uses TRBV7-2 with TRBJ1-1; no definite D call. The germline V gene encodes CDR1 SGHTA and CDR2 FQGNSA. The CDR3 is 13 amino acids. Trimming took off 1 base at V and 0 bases at J, with 3 bases between the two ends. CDR3 protein: CASSLEVNTEAFF. In DNA, the CDR3 is TGTGCCAGCAGCTTAGAGGTGAACACTGAAGCTTTCTTT.

The chain links TRBV2 to TRBJ2-1; 8 positions match TRBD1. Losses at the gene ends were 8 bases for V and 9 bases for J; bases not matched to a gene: 9. Germline V gives CDR1 SNHLY, CDR2 FYNNEI. The CDR3 is made up of 13 amino acids. The CDR3: CASLRTGTGEQFF. The CDR3, as DNA: TGTGCCAGCTTGAGGACAGGGACCGGTGAGCAGTTCTTC.

This sequence joins TRBV12-3 or TRBV12-4 and TRBJ1-5; D not resolved. The CDR3 sequence is 13 residues long. Trimming left V 5 bases short and J 4 bases short, with 9 bases between. CDR3 sequence (DNA): TGTGCCAGCAGTCTCATGGGGAATCAGCCCCAGCATTTT. Protein sequence: CASSLMGNQPQHF.

The chain couples TRBV10-1 to TRBJ2-7; D is possibly TRBD1 (6 bases). Germline V gives CDR1 WNHNN, CDR2 SYGVQD (reference sequence). The CDR3 length is 14 residues. V gave up 6 bases and J gave up 3 bases, with 15 bases separating them. The CDR3 protein is CASSQRQDRYEQYF. In DNA, the CDR3 is TGCGCCAGCAGCCAGAGACAGGACCGCTACGAGCAGTACTTC.

This rearrangement joins TRBV12-3 or TRBV12-4 to TRBJ2-7, with D possibly being TRBD1 (6 bases). CDR3 length equals 13 residues. V lost 3 bases to trimming and J lost 2 bases, with 8 bases between them. Here the CDR3 DNA reads TGTGCCAGCAGTTTTGGACAGACCTACGAGCAGTACTTC. Translation: CASSFGQTYEQYF.

The chain links TRBV27 to TRBJ1-2; 7 nucleotides line up with TRBD1. This CDR3 spans 13 amino acids. Germline CDR1 MNHEY, CDR2 SMNVEV (reference sequence). The junction had 5 bases not matched to a gene; V was cut back by 5 bases and J by 5 bases. The CDR3 spells CASSVDRKYGYTF. Written as DNA, the CDR3 is TGTGCCAGCAGTGTGGACAGGAAATATGGCTACACCTTC.

The V and J genes are TRBV5-4 and TRBJ1-1; 8 bases are a match to TRBD1. With V trimmed by 0 bases and J by 2 bases, 3 bases remained unmatched. The CDR3 length is 15 residues. Germline V gives CDR1 SGHNT, CDR2 YYREEE (reference sequence). CDR3 bases: TGTGCCAGCAGCTTGGGTGCAGGGGGCAACACTGAAGCTTTCTTT. Protein: CASSLGAGGNTEAFF.

The V gene is TRBV27, the J gene TRBJ2-7; D is possibly TRBD1 (6 bases). This CDR3 spans 16 amino acids. Trimming removed 4 bases at V and 2 bases at J, with 18 bases between. The V gene's germline CDR1 is MNHEY and CDR2 SMNVEV (reference sequence). CDR3 DNA sequence: TGTGCCAGCAGTTCATTCAGGGGCTCTAAAACCTACGAGCAGTACTTC. It encodes CASSSFRGSKTYEQYF.

The CDR3 DNA is TGCAGTGCTAGTTCCCGGGACATCGATCAGCCCCAGCATTTT. The encoded protein is CSASSRDIDQPQHF. The J gene is TRBJ1-5, the V gene TRBV20-1, with D possibly matching TRBD1 (6 bases). From germline, CDR1 is DFQATT and CDR2 SNEGSKA (reference sequence). The length of the CDR3 is 14 residues. The V end lost 3 bases, the J end lost 5 bases, and 14 bases lay between the germline ends.